These T cell receptor beta chains were read from a single sample in a study of persistence of HIV-infected CD4 T cells. The repertoire was sequenced with immunoSEQ multiplex PCR; TCRdb's copy has only in-frame clones and lacks some. Of more than 25,000 clones listed, approximately 80% were seen once; the top ten hold over 0.8%. For these TCRs, the target antigens are not known. The sequences come from CD4+ T cells sorted from PBMCs after approximately 19-hour stimulation, collected from a patient who received antiretroviral therapy. The receptor source for this set is an adult woman with HIV who was CMV-seropositive. The CDR3 runs from the conserved cysteine through the conserved F or W. A D gene is named only where the DNA matches it firmly.

cdr3_aa: CAWSVSFRGVGNTQYF
v_call: TRBV30
d_call: .

cdr3_aa: CASGSGYSNQPQHF
v_call: TRBV12-5
d_call: .

cdr3_aa: CASGLGQVGFNTDTQYF
v_call: TRBV12-5
d_call: .

cdr3_aa: CASSPGTGGQPQHF
v_call: TRBV7-6
d_call: TRBD1

cdr3_aa: CASSLGTVGSRETQYF
v_call: TRBV3-1/TRBV3-2
d_call: TRBD1

cdr3_aa: CASIRAGENYGYTF
v_call: TRBV23-1
d_call: .

cdr3_aa: CASRGQGWTEAFF
v_call: TRBV14
d_call: TRBD1

cdr3_aa: CSVRGATYEQYF
v_call: TRBV29-1
d_call: .

cdr3_aa: CASSYGPDYGYTF
v_call: TRBV5-1
d_call: .

cdr3_aa: CASSSGTGGYEQYF
v_call: TRBV4-1
d_call: TRBD1

cdr3_aa: CASSRGSRDTQYF
v_call: TRBV6-5
d_call: .

cdr3_aa: CASSGRRGATDTQYF
v_call: TRBV13
d_call: .

cdr3_aa: CASRTGANTEAFF
v_call: TRBV10-1
d_call: .

cdr3_aa: CASSSYYEQYF
v_call: TRBV7-6
d_call: .

cdr3_aa: CASSEGYEQYF
v_call: TRBV2
d_call: .

cdr3_aa: CASSYGGQPQHF
v_call: TRBV6-6
d_call: .

cdr3_aa: CASTARQGYNEQFF
v_call: TRBV6-5
d_call: .

cdr3_aa: CASSFLKTATDTQYF
v_call: TRBV7-6
d_call: .

cdr3_aa: CASSPHMGGTNTGELFF
v_call: TRBV5-1
d_call: .

cdr3_aa: CASTARSGGSTDTQYF
v_call: TRBV2
d_call: TRBD2

cdr3_aa: CASSVRGGGTQYF
v_call: TRBV12-3/TRBV12-4
d_call: .

cdr3_aa: CASSESNAGNSPLHF
v_call: TRBV10-1
d_call: .

cdr3_aa: CASSQPRQGAFF
v_call: TRBV3-1/TRBV3-2
d_call: TRBD1

cdr3_aa: CASRASGGTSGNTIYF
v_call: TRBV2
d_call: .

cdr3_aa: CASSQDIGQLYGYTF
v_call: TRBV3-1/TRBV3-2
d_call: .

cdr3_aa: CASSLIGTGASTDTQYF
v_call: TRBV5-1
d_call: TRBD1

cdr3_aa: CASRRTKVPQVAGNTIYF
v_call: TRBV2
d_call: .

cdr3_aa: CASSTLQGVYGYTF
v_call: TRBV5-1
d_call: TRBD1

cdr3_aa: CASSQERGLGFDQPQHF
v_call: TRBV3-1/TRBV3-2
d_call: .

cdr3_aa: CASSVDRGIDEQFF
v_call: TRBV2
d_call: TRBD1

cdr3_aa: CASSFDEGGSPLHF
v_call: TRBV5-1
d_call: .

cdr3_aa: CASHLTGARDTGELFF
v_call: TRBV5-1
d_call: TRBD1

cdr3_aa: CASSYVGEAFF
v_call: TRBV6-5
d_call: .

cdr3_aa: CASRVSGTGVPFGYTF
v_call: TRBV5-1
d_call: TRBD1

cdr3_aa: CASSSYTRTNYGYTF
v_call: TRBV7-8
d_call: .

cdr3_aa: CASKGTGEGPLHF
v_call: TRBV3-1/TRBV3-2
d_call: TRBD1

cdr3_aa: CASSLGGGYDQPQHF
v_call: TRBV19
d_call: .

cdr3_aa: CATSDRRGGTLNEQFF
v_call: TRBV24-1
d_call: TRBD2

cdr3_aa: CASSYRDQPQHF
v_call: TRBV5-8
d_call: .

cdr3_aa: CASRRQAKGNQPQHF
v_call: TRBV6-5
d_call: .

cdr3_aa: CASSIDHRRLYSPLHF
v_call: TRBV19
d_call: .

cdr3_aa: CASSLAGEDGYTF
v_call: TRBV5-6
d_call: .

cdr3_aa: CASSVGVGGTDTQYF
v_call: TRBV9
d_call: .

cdr3_aa: CASSHSGDSNQPQHF
v_call: TRBV4-2
d_call: .

cdr3_aa: CASAGQGRNEQFF
v_call: TRBV19
d_call: TRBD1

cdr3_aa: CASSETGVGYNEQFF
v_call: TRBV2
d_call: .

cdr3_aa: CASSYRGLSYTF
v_call: TRBV6-5
d_call: TRBD1

cdr3_aa: CAIRQGYDIQYF
v_call: TRBV10-3
d_call: TRBD1

cdr3_aa: CASAPAGQGADNEKLFF
v_call: TRBV12-5
d_call: TRBD1

cdr3_aa: CASSLLQGEAFF
v_call: TRBV28
d_call: TRBD1

cdr3_aa: CASSGQGLRGYTF
v_call: TRBV2
d_call: TRBD1